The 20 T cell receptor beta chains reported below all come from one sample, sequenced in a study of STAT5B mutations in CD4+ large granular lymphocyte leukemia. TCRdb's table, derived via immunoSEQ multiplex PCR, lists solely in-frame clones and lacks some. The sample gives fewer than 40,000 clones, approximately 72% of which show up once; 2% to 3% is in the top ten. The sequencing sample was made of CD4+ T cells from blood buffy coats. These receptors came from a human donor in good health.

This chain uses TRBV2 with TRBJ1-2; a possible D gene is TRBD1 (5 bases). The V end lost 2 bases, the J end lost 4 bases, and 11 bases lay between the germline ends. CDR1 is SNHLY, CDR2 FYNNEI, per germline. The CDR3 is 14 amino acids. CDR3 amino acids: CASSERRRVYGYTF. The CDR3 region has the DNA TGTGCCAGCAGTGAACGTCGCAGGGTCTATGGCTACACCTTC. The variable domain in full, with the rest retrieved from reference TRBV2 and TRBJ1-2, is EPEVTQTPSHQVTQMGQEVILRCVPISNHLYFYWYRQILGQKVEFLVSFYNNEISEKSEIFDDQFSVERPDGSNFTLKIRSTKLEDSAMYFCASSERRRVYGYTFGSGTRLTVV.

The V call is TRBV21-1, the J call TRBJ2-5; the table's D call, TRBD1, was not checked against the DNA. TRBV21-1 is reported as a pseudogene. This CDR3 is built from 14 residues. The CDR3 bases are TGTGCCAGCAGCCCGCGCCGGGACAGAGAGACCCAGTACTTC. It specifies CASSPRRDRETQYF.

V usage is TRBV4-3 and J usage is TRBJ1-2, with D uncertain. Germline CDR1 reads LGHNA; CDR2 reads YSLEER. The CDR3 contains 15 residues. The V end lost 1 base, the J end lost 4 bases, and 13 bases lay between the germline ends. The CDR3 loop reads CASSQGSGDGYGYTF. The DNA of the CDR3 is TGCGCCAGCAGCCAAGGGTCAGGCGACGGCTATGGCTACACCTTC.

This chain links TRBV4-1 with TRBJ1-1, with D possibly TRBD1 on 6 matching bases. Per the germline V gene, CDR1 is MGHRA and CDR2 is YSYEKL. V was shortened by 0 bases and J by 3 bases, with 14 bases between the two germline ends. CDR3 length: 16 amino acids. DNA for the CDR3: TGCGCCAGCAGCCAAGATGGGACACTGATTTACACTGAAGCTTTCTTT. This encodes CASSQDGTLIYTEAFF.

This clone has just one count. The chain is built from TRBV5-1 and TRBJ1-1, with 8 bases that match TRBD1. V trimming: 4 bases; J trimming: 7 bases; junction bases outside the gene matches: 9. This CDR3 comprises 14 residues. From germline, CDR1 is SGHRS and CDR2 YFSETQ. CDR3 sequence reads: CASSPPDRAGEAFF. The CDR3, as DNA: TGCGCCAGCAGCCCCCCGGACAGGGCTGGTGAAGCTTTCTTT.

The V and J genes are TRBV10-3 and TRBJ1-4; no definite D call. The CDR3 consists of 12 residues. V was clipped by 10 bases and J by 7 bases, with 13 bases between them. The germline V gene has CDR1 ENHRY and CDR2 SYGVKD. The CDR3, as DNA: TGTGCCACCGGGGAGGCCGGTGAAAAACTGTTTTTT. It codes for CATGEAGEKLFF.

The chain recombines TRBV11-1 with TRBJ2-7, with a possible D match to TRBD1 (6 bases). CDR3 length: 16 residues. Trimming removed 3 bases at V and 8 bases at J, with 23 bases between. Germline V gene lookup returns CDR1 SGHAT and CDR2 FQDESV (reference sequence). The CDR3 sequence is CASSLETGSGFEKQYF. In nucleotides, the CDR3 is TGTGCCAGCAGCTTGGAAACAGGGTCCGGTTTCGAGAAGCAGTACTTC.

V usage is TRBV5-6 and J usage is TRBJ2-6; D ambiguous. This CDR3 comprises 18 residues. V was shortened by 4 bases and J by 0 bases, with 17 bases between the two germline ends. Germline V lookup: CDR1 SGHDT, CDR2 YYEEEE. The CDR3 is CASSLNTRALSGANVLTF. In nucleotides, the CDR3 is TGTGCCAGCAGCCTCAACACAAGGGCGCTCTCTGGGGCCAACGTCCTGACTTTC.

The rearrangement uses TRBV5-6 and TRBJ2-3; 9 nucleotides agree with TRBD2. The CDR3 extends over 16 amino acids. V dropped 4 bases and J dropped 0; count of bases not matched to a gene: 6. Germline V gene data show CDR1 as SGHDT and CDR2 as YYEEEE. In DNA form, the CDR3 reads TGTGCCAGCAGCCAGCGGGGGGTTTCTAGCACAGATACGCAGTATTTT. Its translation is CASSQRGVSSTDTQYF.

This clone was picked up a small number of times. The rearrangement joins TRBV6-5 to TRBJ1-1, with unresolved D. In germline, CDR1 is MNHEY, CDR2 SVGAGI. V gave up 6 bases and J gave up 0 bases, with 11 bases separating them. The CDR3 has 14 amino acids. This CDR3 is CASSPPGMNTEAFF. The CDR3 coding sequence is TGTGCCAGCAGCCCCCCGGGCATGAACACTGAAGCTTTCTTT.

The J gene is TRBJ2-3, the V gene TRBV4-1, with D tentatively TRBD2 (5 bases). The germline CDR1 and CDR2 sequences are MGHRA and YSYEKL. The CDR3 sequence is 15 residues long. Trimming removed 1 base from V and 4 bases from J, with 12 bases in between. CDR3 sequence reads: CASSQVGLAPDTQYF. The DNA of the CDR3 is TGCGCCAGCAGCCAAGTAGGCCTAGCTCCAGATACGCAGTATTTT.

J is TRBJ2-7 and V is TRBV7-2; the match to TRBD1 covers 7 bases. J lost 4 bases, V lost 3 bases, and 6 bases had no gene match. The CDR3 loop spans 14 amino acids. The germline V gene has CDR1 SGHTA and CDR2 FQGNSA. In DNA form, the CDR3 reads TGTGCCAGCAGCTTGGGCCGGGACAGATACGAGCAGTACTTC. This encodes CASSLGRDRYEQYF.

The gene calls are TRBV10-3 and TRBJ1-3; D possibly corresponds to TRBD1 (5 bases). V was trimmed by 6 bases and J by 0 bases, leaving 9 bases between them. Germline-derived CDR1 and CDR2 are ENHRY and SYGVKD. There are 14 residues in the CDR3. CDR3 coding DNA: TGTGCCATCAGAACAGGCCTCTCTGGAAACACCATATATTTT. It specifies CAIRTGLSGNTIYF.

This CDR3 is CASSVVGADSEQYF. The CDR3 region has the DNA TGTGCCAGCAGCGTAGTAGGGGCAGATAGCGAGCAGTACTTC. This rearrangement joins TRBV9 to TRBJ2-7, with D possibly TRBD1 on 5 matching bases. The V gene lost 0 bases and the J gene lost 6 bases, with 13 bases spanning the gap. Germline V gene lookup returns CDR1 SGDLS and CDR2 YYNGEE. This CDR3 comprises 14 residues.

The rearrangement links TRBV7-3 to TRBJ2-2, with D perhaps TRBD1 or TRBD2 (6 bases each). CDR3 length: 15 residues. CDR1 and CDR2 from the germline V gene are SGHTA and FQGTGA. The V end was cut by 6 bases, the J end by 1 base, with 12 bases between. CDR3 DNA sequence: TGTGCCAGCAGTAAGGGGGGCGTGAACACCGGGGAGCTGTTTTTT. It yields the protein CASSKGGVNTGELFF. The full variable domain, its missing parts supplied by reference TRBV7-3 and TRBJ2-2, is GAGVSQTPSNKVTEKGKYVELRCDPISGHTALYWYRQSLGQGPEFLIYFQGTGAADDSGLPNDRFFAVRPEGSVSTLKIQRTERGDSAVYLCASSKGGVNTGELFFGEGSRLTVL.

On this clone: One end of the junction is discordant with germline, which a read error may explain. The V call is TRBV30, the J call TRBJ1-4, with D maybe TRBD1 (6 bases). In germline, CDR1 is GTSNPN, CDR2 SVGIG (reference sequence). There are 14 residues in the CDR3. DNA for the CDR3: TGTGCCTGGAGCGCAGGGGCGACTACTGAAAAACTGTTTTTT. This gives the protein CAWSAGATTEKLFF.

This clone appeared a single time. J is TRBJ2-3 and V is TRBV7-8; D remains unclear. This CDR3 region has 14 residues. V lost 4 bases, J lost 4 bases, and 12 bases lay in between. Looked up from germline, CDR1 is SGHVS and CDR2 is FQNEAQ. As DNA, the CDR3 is TGTGCCAGCAGCTCCTCAAGAATATCAGATACGCAGTATTTT. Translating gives CASSSSRISDTQYF. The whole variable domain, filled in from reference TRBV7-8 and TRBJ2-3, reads GAGVSQSPRYKVAKRGQDVALRCDPISGHVSLFWYQQALGQGPEFLTYFQNEAQLDKSGLPSDRFFAERPEGSVSTLKIQRTQQEDSAVYLCASSSSRISDTQYFGPGTRLTVL.

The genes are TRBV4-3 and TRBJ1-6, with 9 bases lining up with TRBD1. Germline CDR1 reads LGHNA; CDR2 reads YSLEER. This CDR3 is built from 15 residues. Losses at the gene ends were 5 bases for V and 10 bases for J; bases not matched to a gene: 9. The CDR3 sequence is CASSERDRVRSPLHF. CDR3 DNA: TGCGCCAGCAGCGAGAGGGACAGGGTTAGATCACCCCTCCACTTT.

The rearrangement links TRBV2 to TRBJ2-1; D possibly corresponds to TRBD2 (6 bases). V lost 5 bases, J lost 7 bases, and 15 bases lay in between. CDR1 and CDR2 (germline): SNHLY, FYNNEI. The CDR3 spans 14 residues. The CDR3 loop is CASSMNSRGNEQFF. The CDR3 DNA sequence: TGTGCCAGCAGTATGAACTCCCGGGGGAATGAGCAGTTCTTC.

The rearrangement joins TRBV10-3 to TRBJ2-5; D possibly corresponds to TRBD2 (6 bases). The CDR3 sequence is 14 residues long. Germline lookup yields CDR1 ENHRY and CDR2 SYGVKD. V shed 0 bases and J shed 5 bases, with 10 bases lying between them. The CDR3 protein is CAISESSGEETQYF. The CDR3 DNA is TGTGCCATCAGTGAGTCGTCGGGAGAGGAGACCCAGTACTTC.